Listed here is a single TCR beta chain. The antigen is undetermined. Libraries were prepared by immunoSEQ multiplex PCR; TCRdb keeps only in-frame clonotypes and omits some of them. The repertoire holds 100,000 to 150,000 clones, with around nine tenths as singletons. V lost 6 bases to trimming and J lost 9 bases; unmatched junction nucleotides: 8. The CDR3 covers 13 residues. Germline V gene lookup returns CDR1 KGHSH and CDR2 LQKENI. This specimen comes from a study of cytomegalovirus exposure and HLA in healthy donors. About the study: In a later analysis, it was reported that the approximately 110 validation repertoires had been produced on the same platform as the roughly 650 repertoires belonging to the first cohort. Study outcomes and limitations: With high specificity and sensitivity, the classifier reportedly diagnosed cytomegalovirus status. Across donors, most TCRs were seen rarely, yet some public ones were widespread. TCR beta chains numbering under 200 were designated cytomegalovirus-associated.

Sample: PBMCs. This chain connects TRBV18 to TRBJ2-1; 7 positions agree with TRBD2. This sequence was found in a man younger than 40 in good health and CMV-seronegative. CDR3 loop: CASSPGLGGEQFF. In nucleotides, the CDR3 is TGTGCCAGCTCGCCTGGACTAGGAGGTGAGCAGTTCTTC.